The subject of this entry is one T cell receptor (beta chain). Its antigen is still unknown. The CDR3 consists of 16 residues. Germline V gives CDR1 MNHEY, CDR2 SMNVEV (reference sequence). V shed 3 bases, J shed 0 bases, and the junction held 7 bases outside the gene matches. The sample comes from a study of T cell repertoires in cytomegalovirus infection. TCRdb called the reads again in MiXCR, with one record for every CDR3 protein. The sample lists a few hundred thousand distinct CDR3 sequences, roughly 42% occurring once. Study-wide results and limits: Dominant in the ex vivo response were TCR beta clonotypes restricted by HLA-C and specific for CMV.

This chain uses TRBV27 with TRBJ1-1; 7 nucleotides match TRBD1. The material was cultured PBMCs, obtained from culture after CMV antigen stimulation. The clonotype comes from a human donor in good health (CMV status not recorded). Some clones in this sample may be carry-over from other donors' samples. The CDR3 DNA follows: TGTGCCAGCAGTTTTACGAACAGGGGTTTGAACACTGAAGCTTTCTTT. Protein sequence: CASSFTNRGLNTEAFF.